The rows below give T cell receptor beta chains drawn from one sample of a study of blood T cell repertoires in COVID-19. Assay: immunoSEQ multiplex PCR; the TCRdb copy retains only in-frame clones and omits some. The sample consists of 250,000 to 400,000 clones, approximately 88% of them appearing once. The sequenced sample consisted of peripheral blood. The receptors come from a woman aged 30 to 39 with COVID-19, enrolled during active disease. CDR3s leave out the opening cysteine and the closing phenylalanine or tryptophan.

len,v_gene,j_gene,CDR3aa
14,TRBV24-1,TRBJ1-5,ATSPRGTGLNQPQH
13,TRBV4-1,TRBJ1-5,ASSPETGRGQPQH
13,TRBV2,TRBJ1-5,ASSVDRGSNQPQH
13,TRBV7-9,TRBJ1-2,ASSSSGTGVYGYT
15,TRBV4-2,TRBJ1-2,ASSQDLRSRGNYGYT
14,TRBV15,TRBJ2-6,ATSRGTGDGANVLT
13,TRBV19,TRBJ1-6,ASSSRRQGNSPLH
12,TRBV2,TRBJ1-1,ACRRQGMNTEAF
10,TRBV19,TRBJ1-2,ASSIAGYGYT
12,TRBV28,TRBJ1-2,ASSPPKGYGGYT
14,TRBV5-5,TRBJ1-2,ASSLAAGRVVYGYT
14,TRBV5-1,TRBJ2-2,ASSLGTGTGGGELF
13,TRBV5-1,TRBJ2-2,ASSVGGAYTGELF
12,TRBV4-1,TRBJ1-1,ASSQTGANTEAF
12,TRBV24-1,TRBJ1-5,ATSGGRSNQPQH
13,TRBV6-5,TRBJ1-6,ASSSFGTGNSPLH
12,TRBV5-4,TRBJ2-1,ASSPGGLASEQF
14,TRBV13,TRBJ2-1,ASSLVGQWVGNEQF
12,TRBV3-1/TRBV3-2,TRBJ1-1,ASSLLREGTEAF
10,TRBV5-5,TRBJ2-1,ASSASQNEQF
13,TRBV6-5,TRBJ2-7,ASSYGGQGLYEQY
11,TRBV29-1,TRBJ1-1,SVRTGRDTEAF
13,TRBV10-2,TRBJ1-5,ASSEQGQNNQPQH